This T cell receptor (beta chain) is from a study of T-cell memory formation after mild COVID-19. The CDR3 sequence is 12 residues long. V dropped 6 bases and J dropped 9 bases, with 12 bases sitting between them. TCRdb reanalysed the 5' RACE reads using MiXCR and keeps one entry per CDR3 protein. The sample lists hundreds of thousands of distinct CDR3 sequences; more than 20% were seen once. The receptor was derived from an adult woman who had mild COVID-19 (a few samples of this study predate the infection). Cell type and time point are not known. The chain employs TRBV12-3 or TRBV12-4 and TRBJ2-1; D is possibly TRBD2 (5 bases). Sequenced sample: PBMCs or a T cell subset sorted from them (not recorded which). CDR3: CASRVTGVEQFF. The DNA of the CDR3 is TGTGCCAGCAGAGTGACCGGGGTTGAGCAGTTCTTC.